Listed here is a single T cell receptor (beta chain). One junction end disagrees with the germline gene, perhaps due to a read error. The CDR3 extends over 15 amino acids. This specimen comes from a study of metastatic and nonmetastatic thyroid tumors. Study-level background: The study looked at repertoires side by side in blood and in tumor or nodule tissue from malignant and benign thyroid patients.

TCRdb re-called clones from the PCR reads using MiXCR. The data contain approximately 40,000 clones, 28% of them seen just once; the ten biggest clones take up about a tenth. Nobody among the patients had been given any treatment before thyroid surgery. The rearrangement joins TRBV12-3 or TRBV12-4 to TRBJ2-7; 9 bases map to TRBD2. This clonotype was obtained from a male donor with papillary thyroid cancer or a benign thyroid nodule (not recorded which). Some clones in this sample may be carry-over from other donors' samples. The sample comprised blood. The CDR3 spells CASSHSGRISYEQYF. CDR3 coding DNA: TGTGCCAGCAGCCATAGCGGGAGAATCTCCTACGAGCAGTATTTC.